This passage covers 6 T cell receptor beta chains from one sample sequenced in a study of graft-versus-host responses after intestinal transplantation. Only in-frame clones appear in the TCRdb table, and some are missing; sequencing was by immunoSEQ multiplex PCR. Here the sample spans more than 9,500 clones, about 28% being singletons. CFSE-labeled responder cells (roughly 200,000) were plated with roughly 200,000 irradiated, violet-dye-labeled stimulator cells. Here the sequenced sample was alloreactive CD8+ T cells from a mixed lymphocyte reaction culture, taken before intestinal transplant. Documented subset: CFSE-low proliferating T cells sorted from roughly 6-day pre-transplant mixed lymphocyte reaction (GvH or HvG direction). The receptors derive from a human patient who received an intestinal transplant.

This clone is medium-sized. This rearrangement joins TRBV27 to TRBJ1-1; D not certain. Germline V lookup: CDR1 MNHEY, CDR2 SMNVEV (reference sequence). The V and J ends lost 4 bases and 1 base respectively, with 4 bases between them. The CDR3 sequence is 12 residues long. The CDR3 protein is CASSSGNTEAFF. The CDR3 bases are TGTGCCAGCAGTTCGGGGAACACTGAAGCTTTCTTT.

The chain has TRBV2 and TRBJ1-6; TRBD1 aligns across 8 bases. V shed 4 bases and J 7 bases; nucleotides not matched to a gene: 9. The germline V gene has CDR1 SNHLY and CDR2 FYNNEI. The CDR3 is 16 residues long. The CDR3 region is CASSGITTGENSPLHF. In DNA, the CDR3 is TGTGCCAGCAGTGGCATAACGACAGGGGAAAATTCACCCCTCCACTTT.

This rearrangement joins TRBV7-9 to TRBJ1-1; D is ambiguous. Germline V CDR1 and CDR2: SEHNR, FQNEAQ (reference sequence). The length of the CDR3 is 14 residues. Trimming removed 5 bases from V and 1 base from J, with 11 bases in between. In nucleotides, the CDR3 is TGTGCCAGCAGCCTCGGCGGGCAGAACACTGAAGCTTTCTTT. Translating gives CASSLGGQNTEAFF.

This clone was seen only a few times. The V and J genes are TRBV5-4 and TRBJ2-1; tentatively, D is TRBD2 (6 bases). The CDR3 loop spans 14 amino acids. The germline V and J ends were trimmed by 4 bases and 2 bases, with 10 bases remaining between them. Germline CDR1 SGHNT, CDR2 YYREEE (reference sequence). DNA for the CDR3: TGTGCCAGCAGCGTAGGGACTCCCTACAATGAGCAGTTCTTC. Translation: CASSVGTPYNEQFF.

By share of the sample, this clone is medium-sized. V is TRBV29-1 and J is TRBJ2-7, with D possibly being TRBD1 (7 bases). Trimming took off 4 bases at V and 0 bases at J, with 10 bases between the two ends. The CDR3 consists of 13 residues. Germline CDR1 and CDR2: SQVTM and ANQGSEA. The CDR3 spells CSVAGDSSYEQYF. The DNA of the CDR3 is TGCAGCGTTGCGGGGGACAGCTCCTACGAGCAGTACTTC.

This clone is medium-sized by share. CDR3 DNA sequence: TGTGCCAGCAGCTACGGGACAGGGGGTCCTGAAGCTTTCTTT. This translates into CASSYGTGGPEAFF. V usage is TRBV9 and J usage is TRBJ1-1, with TRBD1 matching over 11 bases. V shed 4 bases and J 6 bases; nucleotides not matched to a gene: 5. Per the germline V gene, CDR1 is SGDLS and CDR2 is YYNGEE. The CDR3 length is 14 residues.